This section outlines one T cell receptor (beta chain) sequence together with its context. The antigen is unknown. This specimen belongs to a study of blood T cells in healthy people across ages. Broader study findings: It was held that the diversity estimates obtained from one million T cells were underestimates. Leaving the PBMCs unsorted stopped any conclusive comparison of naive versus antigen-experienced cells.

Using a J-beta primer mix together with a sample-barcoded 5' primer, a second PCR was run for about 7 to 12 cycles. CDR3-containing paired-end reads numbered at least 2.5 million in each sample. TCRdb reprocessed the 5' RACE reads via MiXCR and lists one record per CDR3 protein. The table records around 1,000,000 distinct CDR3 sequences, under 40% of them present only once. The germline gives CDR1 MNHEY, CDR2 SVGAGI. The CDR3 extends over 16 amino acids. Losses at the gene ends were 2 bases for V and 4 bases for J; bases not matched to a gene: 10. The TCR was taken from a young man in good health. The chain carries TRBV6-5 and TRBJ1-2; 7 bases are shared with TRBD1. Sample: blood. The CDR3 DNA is TGTGCCAGCAGTTACGATGGGACAGCTGTTTTCTATGGCTACACCTTC. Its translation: CASSYDGTAVFYGYTF.